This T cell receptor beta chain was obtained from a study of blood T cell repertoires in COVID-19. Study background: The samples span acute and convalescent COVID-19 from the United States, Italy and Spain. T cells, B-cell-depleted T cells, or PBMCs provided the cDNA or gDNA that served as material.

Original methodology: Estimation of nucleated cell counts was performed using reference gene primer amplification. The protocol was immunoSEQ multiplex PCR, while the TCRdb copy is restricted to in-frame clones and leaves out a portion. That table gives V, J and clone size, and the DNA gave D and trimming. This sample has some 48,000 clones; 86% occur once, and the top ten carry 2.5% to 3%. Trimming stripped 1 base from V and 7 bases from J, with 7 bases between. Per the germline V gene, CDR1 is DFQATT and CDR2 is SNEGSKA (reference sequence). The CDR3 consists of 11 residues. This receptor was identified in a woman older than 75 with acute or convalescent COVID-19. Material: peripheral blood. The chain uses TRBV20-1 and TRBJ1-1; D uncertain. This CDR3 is CSARASLEAFF. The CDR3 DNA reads TGCAGTGCTAGAGCCTCCCTTGAAGCTTTCTTT.